The rows below give T cell receptor beta chains drawn from one sample of a study of shared clonotypes between healthy human individuals. Only in-frame clones appear in the TCRdb table, and some are missing; sequencing was by immunoSEQ multiplex PCR. The sample includes around 2.1 million clones, approximately 94% seen only once; the top ten take roughly 0.13%. Input material: naive CD4+ T cells sorted from blood. Source of these receptors: a man between 18 and 35 years old in good health. Both conserved end residues are part of each CDR3. A D gene is named only where the DNA matches it firmly. Clone size is not always given. Where it is, it says once, few, many or a class for expanded clones.

V	size	D	J	DNA	CDR3
TRBV5-4	.	.	TRBJ2-1	TGTGCCAGCAGCTTGTCTTTTGGGGAGCAGTTCTTC	CASSLSFGEQFF
TRBV6-1	once	.	TRBJ2-7	TGTGCCAGCAGTGTCCCCAGCCTCTACGAGCAGTACTTC	CASSVPSLYEQYF
TRBV7-2	.	.	TRBJ2-7	TGTGCCAGCAGCTTGAGCACTGCGACCTACGAGCAGTACTTC	CASSLSTATYEQYF
TRBV5-4	once	.	TRBJ2-5	TGTGCCAGCAGAACTTCTCCGGGACAACAAGAGACCCAGTACTTC	CASRTSPGQQETQYF
TRBV4-1	.	.	TRBJ2-1	TGCGCCAGCAGCCAAGGTGTGTGGGGGTACAATGAGCAGTTCTTC	CASSQGVWGYNEQFF
TRBV27	.	.	TRBJ2-3	TGTGCCAGCAGAGGGGCTAGCACAGATACGCAGTATTTT	CASRGASTDTQYF
TRBV28	.	.	TRBJ1-6	TGTGCCAGTACCCGGGGCCCTCCTAATTCACCCCTCCACTTT	CASTRGPPNSPLHF
TRBV10-2	.	.	TRBJ1-5	TGCGCCAGCAGTGATAAGAATCTCAATCAGCCCCAGCATTTT	CASSDKNLNQPQHF
TRBV5-1	.	.	TRBJ1-1	TGCGCCAGCAGCGTGATTGGGGACATGAACACTGAAGCTTTCTTT	CASSVIGDMNTEAFF
TRBV6-6	.	TRBD1	TRBJ2-7	TGTGCCAGCAGTTACAGTCGGGACAGAATGGAGCAGTACTTC	CASSYSRDRMEQYF
TRBV13	once	TRBD1	TRBJ2-7	TGTGCCAGCAGCTTATCCCCCAGACAGGGCTCCTACGAGCAGTACTTC	CASSLSPRQGSYEQYF
TRBV30	.	.	TRBJ2-7	TGTGCCGGGAGTATGGGGGGCGGGTACGAGCAGTACTTC	CAGSMGGGYEQYF
TRBV11-2	.	TRBD2	TRBJ2-1	TGTGCCAGCAGCCCCAGACTAGCGGGGAACAATGAGCAGTTCTTC	CASSPRLAGNNEQFF
TRBV19	.	.	TRBJ1-5	TGTGCCAGTAAACCTGTTGGAGGGGATCAGCCCCAGCATTTT	CASKPVGGDQPQHF
TRBV5-4	.	.	TRBJ1-5	TGTGCCAGCAGCCAGGACCACAATCAGCCCCAGCATTTT	CASSQDHNQPQHF
TRBV7-9	.	.	TRBJ2-5	TGTGCCAGCAGCCGTGCAGAGACCCAGTACTTC	CASSRAETQYF
TRBV4-1	.	.	TRBJ2-3	TGCGCCAGCAGCCGCCGCCCAATAGCGACTGATAGCACAGATACGCAGTATTTT	CASSRRPIATDSTDTQYF
TRBV11-2	.	.	TRBJ2-2	TGTGCCAGCAGCTTGACAGGGAACACCGGGGAGCTGTTTTTT	CASSLTGNTGELFF
TRBV5-8	.	.	TRBJ2-6	TGTGCCAGCACCTTACCTGGGGCCAACGTCCTGACTTTC	CASTLPGANVLTF
TRBV25-1	.	.	TRBJ2-7	TGTGCCAGCAGTGAAGGTGGGTTAGCCGGATACGAGCAGTACTTC	CASSEGGLAGYEQYF
TRBV10-1	.	.	TRBJ1-5	TGCGCCAGCAGTGAAATGCCCCATCAGCCCCAGCATTTT	CASSEMPHQPQHF
TRBV28	.	.	TRBJ1-5	TGTGCCAGCAGCCTAGGGACGGCCAATCAGCCCCAGCATTTT	CASSLGTANQPQHF
TRBV18	.	.	TRBJ1-3	TGTGCCAGCTCACCGCTTGACAGCACTGGAAACACCATATATTTT	CASSPLDSTGNTIYF
TRBV28	.	.	TRBJ2-4	TGTGCCAGCAGGGAAAACACGGACATTCAGTACTTC	CASRENTDIQYF
TRBV9	.	.	TRBJ2-3	TGTGCCAGCAGCGTAGAGGGGGTCACAGATACGCAGTATTTT	CASSVEGVTDTQYF
TRBV30	.	.	TRBJ1-1	TGTGCCTGGACAAGGGGGTTTAACACTGAAGCTTTCTTT	CAWTRGFNTEAFF
TRBV7-2	.	.	TRBJ2-3	TGTGCCAGTCAGGCTAGCACAGATACGCAGTATTTT	CASQASTDTQYF
TRBV6-6	once	.	TRBJ2-7	TGTGCCAGCAGTCCTGCCTCCTACGAGCAGTACTTC	CASSPASYEQYF
TRBV18	.	.	TRBJ2-3	TGTGCCAGCTCACATGCAAAGTCTAGCACAGATACGCAGTATTTT	CASSHAKSSTDTQYF
TRBV5-1	.	.	TRBJ1-1	TGCGCCAGCAGCTCGGGCAGGGGGAACACTGAAGCTTTCTTT	CASSSGRGNTEAFF
TRBV7-8	.	TRBD2	TRBJ2-7	TGTGCCAGCAGCCCCCTCCTAGCGGCATCCTACGAGCAGTACTTC	CASSPLLAASYEQYF
TRBV18	.	TRBD2	TRBJ2-1	TGTGCCAGCTCCCCGAAGGGCCTTGCGGGGGCCTACAATGAGCAGTTCTTC	CASSPKGLAGAYNEQFF
TRBV6-5	once	.	TRBJ2-2	TGTGCCAGCAGTTACATATTGAGCACCGGGGAGCTGTTTTTT	CASSYILSTGELFF
TRBV11-2	.	.	TRBJ2-5	TGTGCCAGCAGCTTAGAGTGGGGGAACCCCCAAGAGACCCAGTACTTC	CASSLEWGNPQETQYF
TRBV6-6	.	.	TRBJ1-1	TGTGCCAGCAGCCGGGGACACGGAAACACTGAAGCTTTCTTT	CASSRGHGNTEAFF
TRBV4-2	.	TRBD1	TRBJ1-2	TGTGCCAGCAGCCATTGGACAGGGGCCTATGGCTACACCTTC	CASSHWTGAYGYTF
TRBV10-2	.	.	TRBJ2-7	TGCGCCAGCAGTCCTAACTTAATTTCCGAGCAGTACTTC	CASSPNLISEQYF
TRBV13	.	.	TRBJ2-7	TGTGCCAGCAGCGGGGGTGGCGAGCAGTACTTC	CASSGGGEQYF
TRBV5-4	.	.	TRBJ2-1	TGTGCCAGCAGCTTGTTCGAGGGGGGTGAGCAGTTCTTC	CASSLFEGGEQFF
TRBV9	.	TRBD2	TRBJ2-2	TGTGCCAGCAGCGTAGAAGGACTAGACTCCGGGGAGCTGTTTTTT	CASSVEGLDSGELFF
TRBV6-1	.	TRBD1	TRBJ1-1	TGTGCCAGCAGTTTTACAGGGGGCACTGAAGCTTTCTTT	CASSFTGGTEAFF
TRBV6-1	once	.	TRBJ1-2	TGTGCCAGCAAGGTGCTCAACTATGGCTACACCTTC	CASKVLNYGYTF
TRBV19	.	TRBD1	TRBJ1-2	TGTGCCAGTAGGGAAACCGGGACAGGGGGCTATGGCTACACCTTC	CASRETGTGGYGYTF
TRBV5-4	.	TRBD2	TRBJ2-3	TGTGCCAGCAGCTTGGTGGCGGGAGGGCTTGGAGATACGCAGTATTTT	CASSLVAGGLGDTQYF
TRBV30	.	.	TRBJ2-3	TGTGCCTGGAGTGTATTTGGGGGGCAGGTCACAGATACGCAGTATTTT	CAWSVFGGQVTDTQYF
TRBV18	.	.	TRBJ1-2	TGTGCCAGCTCACCACCAGGCCGGGGAGAGGGTCTCTCTGTCTATGGCTACACCTTC	CASSPPGRGEGLSVYGYTF